A selection of T cell receptor beta chains follows, all from one sample in a study of graft-versus-host responses after intestinal transplantation. TCRdb's table, derived via immunoSEQ multiplex PCR, lists solely in-frame clones and lacks some. The sample shows about 90,000 clones, 90% to 95% of them seen only once. Their antigens are not known. Specimen: unstimulated CD8+ T cells sorted from spleen or lymph node cells, collected before transplant. Receptors were obtained from a human donor who was the organ donor for an intestinal transplant. Both conserved end residues are part of each CDR3. The D gene is left open where the match is weak. Clone size is shown for a subset of rows, as once, few, many or a class of expanded clone.

NA	TRBV7-6	TRBJ1-6	NA	TGTGCCAGCAGCTTATACGGTGGGGCCCAGGGGCCCAATTCACCCCTCCACTTT	CASSLYGGAQGPNSPLHF
TRBD2	TRBV11-3	TRBJ2-4	NA	TGTGCCAGCAGGGGGACTAGCGGGGGAAAAAACATTCAGTACTTC	CASRGTSGGKNIQYF
TRBD2	TRBV9	TRBJ2-3	NA	TGTGCCAGCAGCGTCACCTTAGCGGGGGTTGGAGATACGCAGTATTTT	CASSVTLAGVGDTQYF
NA	TRBV19	TRBJ1-1	NA	TGTGCCAGTAGTATCGACACTTACACTGAAGCTTTCTTT	CASSIDTYTEAFF
TRBD2	TRBV6-6	TRBJ2-7	NA	TGTGCCAGCAGTTGGGGGGGAGGTCGCGAGCAGTACTTC	CASSWGGGREQYF
NA	TRBV5-6	TRBJ2-7	NA	TGTGCCAGCAGCTTGGCACCCAGGCCTCTCACCTACGAGCAGTACTTC	CASSLAPRPLTYEQYF
TRBD2	TRBV9	TRBJ2-3	NA	TGTGCCAGCAGCACCCTAGCGGGGTCCACAGATACGCAGTATTTT	CASSTLAGSTDTQYF
NA	TRBV28	TRBJ1-4	NA	TGTGCCAGCAGCCTCCCTCCGGTCGGCCCGGGGGAAAAACTGTTTTTT	CASSLPPVGPGEKLFF
TRBD2	TRBV7-6	TRBJ2-1	once	TGTGCCAGCAGCTTAACTGGCGGGGGGAGCTACAATGAGCAGTTCTTC	CASSLTGGGSYNEQFF
NA	TRBV5-6	TRBJ2-7	NA	TGTGCCAGCAGCTTTCAATACGAGCAGTACTTC	CASSFQYEQYF
NA	TRBV6-6	TRBJ1-2	NA	TGTGCCAGCAGTTATTTACAGGGCCCCCTTTATGGCTACACCTTC	CASSYLQGPLYGYTF
TRBD1	TRBV7-9	TRBJ1-3	NA	TGTGCCAGCAGCACCACAGGGGGCGACTCTGGAAACACCATATATTTT	CASSTTGGDSGNTIYF
NA	TRBV28	TRBJ2-7	NA	TGTGCCAGCAGTTTCGTGGGGGGAATGACCTACGAGCAGTACTTC	CASSFVGGMTYEQYF
NA	TRBV18	TRBJ1-4	once	TGTGCCAGCTCACTCTTTAATGAAAAACTGTTTTTT	CASSLFNEKLFF
TRBD1	TRBV19	TRBJ1-2	NA	TGTGCCAGTAGTATCCCTGACAGGGGGCTTAACTATGGCTACACCTTC	CASSIPDRGLNYGYTF
TRBD2	TRBV7-6	TRBJ2-1	NA	TGTGCCAGCAGCCCCGGGACTAGCGGTTACAATGAGCAGTTCTTC	CASSPGTSGYNEQFF
TRBD1	TRBV14	TRBJ2-7	NA	TGTGCCAGCAGCGGAGACAGGGCCTACGAGCAGTACTTC	CASSGDRAYEQYF
NA	TRBV7-9	TRBJ2-5	NA	TGTGCCAGCAGCTCCAACCCGGAGGAGACCCAGTACTTC	CASSSNPEETQYF
NA	TRBV18	TRBJ2-3	NA	TGTGCCAGCTCAAACTACGGAGATAACACAGATACGCAGTATTTT	CASSNYGDNTDTQYF
TRBD1	TRBV5-5	TRBJ2-7	NA	TGTGCCAGCATAGGTTTAGTGCCCCGGACAGGGGGACTCGAGCAGTACTTC	CASIGLVPRTGGLEQYF
NA	TRBV5-6	TRBJ2-1	NA	TGTGCCAGCAGCTTGGTAGCCAACAATGAGCAGTTCTTC	CASSLVANNEQFF
NA	TRBV19	TRBJ1-3	NA	TGTGCCAGTAACCCCAGCTCTGGAAACACCATATATTTT	CASNPSSGNTIYF
TRBD2	TRBV6-5	TRBJ2-7	NA	TGTGCCAGTTCGACTAGCGTCCCCTACGAGCAGTACTTC	CASSTSVPYEQYF
NA	TRBV7-9	TRBJ2-7	NA	TGTGCCAGCAGCTTAGGAACAGGGTCCCACGAGCAGTACTTC	CASSLGTGSHEQYF
TRBD2	TRBV9	TRBJ2-2	NA	TGTGCCAGCAGCGTTCGGACTAGCGGACTTCACACCGGGGAGCTGTTTTTT	CASSVRTSGLHTGELFF
TRBD2	TRBV5-4	TRBJ2-7	NA	TGTGCCAGCAGCTGGGGCTCGGGACTAGCGGCAGACGAGCAGTACTTC	CASSWGSGLAADEQYF
TRBD1	TRBV4-2	TRBJ1-1	NA	TGTGCCAGCAGCCAAGGGGAGGCAGGGGGCACTGAAGCTTTCTTT	CASSQGEAGGTEAFF
NA	TRBV5-1	TRBJ2-3	NA	TGCGCCAGCAGCTTACTAGGTAGCCCAGATACGCAGTATTTT	CASSLLGSPDTQYF
NA	TRBV29-1	TRBJ2-1	NA	TGCAGCGTTGAGGGCAATTATCAGCAGTTCTTC	CSVEGNYQQFF
NA	TRBV11-2	TRBJ2-7	once	TGTGCCAGCAGCTTTTCACCCGAGGGTATGTACGAGCAGTACTTC	CASSFSPEGMYEQYF
NA	TRBV5-4	TRBJ2-1	NA	TGTGCCAGCAGCCCCCTGGGCCTAACCAATGAGCAGTTCTTC	CASSPLGLTNEQFF
NA	TRBV11-2	TRBJ1-2	NA	TGTGCCAGCAGCTTATCTGGGGGGGACTATGGCTACACCTTC	CASSLSGGDYGYTF
NA	TRBV13	TRBJ1-1	NA	TGTGCCAGCAGCTTATGGGAGGGGTTGAACACTGAAGCTTTCTTT	CASSLWEGLNTEAFF
NA	TRBV7-9	TRBJ1-4	once	TGTGCCAGCAGCCAACAGGTTATCAATGAAAAACTGTTTTTT	CASSQQVINEKLFF
TRBD2	TRBV29-1	TRBJ2-1	once	TGCAGCGTTGATCTGGCGGGAGCATTTGAGCAGTTCTTC	CSVDLAGAFEQFF
TRBD2	TRBV7-2	TRBJ2-3	NA	TGTGCCAGCAGCTTATCACTAGCGGGAGTGATAACTAGCACAGATACGCAGTATTTT	CASSLSLAGVITSTDTQYF
NA	TRBV2	TRBJ2-7	NA	TGTGCCAGCAGCCGAATTACGAGGACTGTTTACGAGCAGTACTTC	CASSRITRTVYEQYF
TRBD2	TRBV5-1	TRBJ2-1	NA	TGCGCCAGCAGCTCAGGACTAGCTCCAGAGCAGGAGCAGTTCTTC	CASSSGLAPEQEQFF
NA	TRBV28	TRBJ2-1	NA	TGTGCCAGCGGGCCTACGTCCGACAATGAGCAGTTCTTC	CASGPTSDNEQFF
TRBD2	TRBV6-4	TRBJ2-3	few	TGTGCCAGCAGTGACGGGACTAGCGGGACAAATACGCAGTATTTT	CASSDGTSGTNTQYF
TRBD1	TRBV7-9	TRBJ1-2	NA	TGTGCCAGCAGCTTGCTAGTGGGACAGGTCCGCTCGGAGGACTATGGCTACACCTTC	CASSLLVGQVRSEDYGYTF
NA	TRBV6-6	TRBJ1-1	few	TGTGCGTCCCAGCCCGAGGGAGGCATTCTGGGGGGTGAAGCTTTCTTT	CASQPEGGILGGEAFF
NA	TRBV7-9	TRBJ2-7	once	TGTGCCAGCAGGCCCTCAAGGGGGGGCTCCTACGAGCAGTACTTC	CASRPSRGGSYEQYF
NA	TRBV6-5	TRBJ2-1	NA	TGTGCCAGCAGTTACGGACTAGGGGGGGTTGATGAGCAGTTCTTC	CASSYGLGGVDEQFF
NA	TRBV2	TRBJ2-3	NA	TGTGCCAGCTCGCCGACCGCGGTATGGTTTGACGATACGCAGTATTTT	CASSPTAVWFDDTQYF
NA	TRBV12-2	TRBJ2-4	NA	TGTGCAAGTCGAACTTCGGGACAGGAAAACATTCAGTACTTC	CASRTSGQENIQYF